The T cell receptor beta chain under discussion was sequenced for a study of T cells in Graves' hyperthyroidism and ophthalmopathy. At least ten counts were recorded for this clonotype. RNA transcripts were the template for amplifying TCR beta CDR3 regions. HTBI primers drove first-round RT-PCR of the TCR CDR3. Each CDR3 protein is one row after TCRdb ran MiXCR on the multiplex PCR reads. This sample yields more than 300,000 distinct CDR3 sequences, of which approximately 18% are seen a single time; approximately 35% belongs to the top ten. The germline V gene encodes CDR1 SNHLY and CDR2 FYNNEI. The CDR3 contains 12 residues. V shed 9 bases and J shed 3 bases, with 11 bases lying between them.

The sample taken for sequencing was blood. The V and J genes are TRBV2 and TRBJ1-1; no firm D call. The sequence came from a woman in her 30s with Graves' hyperthyroidism that later progressed to Graves' ophthalmopathy. This CDR3 reads CASKSWDTEAFF. The CDR3 coding sequence is TGTGCCAGTAAATCTTGGGACACTGAAGCTTTCTTT.